One sample yielded the 4 T cell receptor beta chains listed below, sequenced in a study of blood T cell repertoires in COVID-19. Clones were sequenced by immunoSEQ multiplex PCR, and TCRdb holds only the in-frame ones, with some missing. This table has more than 100,000 clones, less than 90% appearing once. The material sequenced was peripheral blood. These receptors all come from a woman in her twenties or thirties who had recovered from COVID-19.

The chain combines TRBV5-1 with TRBJ1-5, with D unclear. This CDR3 contains 14 residues. With 0 bases removed from V and 2 bases from J, the gap between germline ends came to 6 bases. Germline values: CDR1 SGHRS, CDR2 YFSETQ. The CDR3 spells CASSLVSGNQPQHF. CDR3 nucleotides: TGCGCCAGCAGCTTGGTCTCGGGCAATCAGCCCCAGCATTTT.

V is TRBV30 and J is TRBJ2-1, with TRBD2 matching over 8 bases. V lost 4 bases and J lost 8; bases outside the gene matches: 7. Per the germline V gene, CDR1 is GTSNPN and CDR2 is SVGIG (reference sequence). CDR3 length: 13 amino acids. The CDR3, as DNA: TGTGCCTGGAACGGGGGGGGTTATGATGAGCAGTTCTTC. This sequence encodes CAWNGGGYDEQFF.

The gene calls are TRBV6-5 and TRBJ2-5; D is possibly TRBD1 (6 bases). The CDR3 loop spans 13 amino acids. The germline V gene has CDR1 MNHEY and CDR2 SVGAGI. Trimming removed 6 bases at V and 2 bases at J, with 10 bases between. The CDR3 spells CASRLQGQETQYF. The DNA for the CDR3 is TGTGCCAGCAGGCTTCAGGGGCAAGAGACCCAGTACTTC.

The gene calls are TRBV18 and TRBJ1-1, with D unclear. V was clipped by 4 bases and J by 0 bases, with 12 bases between them. The CDR3 is made up of 15 amino acids. Germline V gene data show CDR1 as KGHSH and CDR2 as LQKENI. CDR3 DNA: TGTGCCAGCTCACAAAGTGTACCGGTGAACACTGAAGCTTTCTTT. It yields the protein CASSQSVPVNTEAFF.